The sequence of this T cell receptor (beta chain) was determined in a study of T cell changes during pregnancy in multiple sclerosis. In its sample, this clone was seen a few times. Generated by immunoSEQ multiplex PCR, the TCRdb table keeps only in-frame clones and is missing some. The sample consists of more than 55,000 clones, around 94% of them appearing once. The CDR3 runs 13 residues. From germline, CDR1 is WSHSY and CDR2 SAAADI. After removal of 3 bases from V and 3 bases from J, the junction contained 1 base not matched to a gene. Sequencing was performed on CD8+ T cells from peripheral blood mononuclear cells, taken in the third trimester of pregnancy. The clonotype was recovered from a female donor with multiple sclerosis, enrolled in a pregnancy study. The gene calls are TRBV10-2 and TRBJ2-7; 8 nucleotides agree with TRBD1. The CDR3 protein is CASSEDRGYEQYF. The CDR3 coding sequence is TGCGCCAGCAGTGAAGACAGGGGCTACGAGCAGTACTTC.